A selection of T cell receptor beta chains follows, all from one sample in a study of blood T cell repertoires in COVID-19. Assay: immunoSEQ multiplex PCR; the TCRdb copy retains only in-frame clones and omits some. The sample has just over 80,000 clones, around 86% seen once; the top ten hold approximately 44%. The sequencing sample was made of peripheral blood. These receptor sequences come from a man aged 80 or over with acute or convalescent COVID-19. Each CDR3 is given without its conserved first and last residue. Fields, in order: V gene, J gene, CDR3 protein.

V: TRBV4-1
J: TRBJ2-1
CDR3: ASSQAPGGPLNEQF

V: TRBV5-4
J: TRBJ1-1
CDR3: ASSLANRMNTEAF

V: TRBV5-1
J: TRBJ2-1
CDR3: ASSQGTPGNNEQF

V: TRBV5-1
J: TRBJ2-5
CDR3: ASSPERQETQY

V: TRBV13
J: TRBJ2-7
CDR3: ASSSHRLAYEQY

V: TRBV6-5
J: TRBJ2-7
CDR3: ASSLGGPLYEQY

V: TRBV3-1/TRBV3-2
J: TRBJ2-1
CDR3: ASRLKSGGYNEQF

V: TRBV4-2
J: TRBJ2-7
CDR3: ASSQLGTGGEQY

V: TRBV7-9
J: TRBJ1-6
CDR3: ASNLGTYNSPLH

V: TRBV5-1
J: TRBJ2-3
CDR3: ASSLVGITDTQY

V: TRBV18
J: TRBJ2-1
CDR3: ASSPPSGTYNEQF

V: TRBV5-4
J: TRBJ2-2
CDR3: ASSLGLAANTGELF

V: TRBV28
J: TRBJ2-3
CDR3: ASPPIAGSTDTQY